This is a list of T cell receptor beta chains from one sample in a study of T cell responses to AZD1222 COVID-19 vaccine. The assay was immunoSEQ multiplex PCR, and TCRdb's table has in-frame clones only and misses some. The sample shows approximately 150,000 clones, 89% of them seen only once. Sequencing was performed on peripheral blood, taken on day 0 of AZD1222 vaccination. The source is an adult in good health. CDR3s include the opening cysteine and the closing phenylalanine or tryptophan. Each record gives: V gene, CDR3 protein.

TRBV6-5	CASSRTSGTGELFF
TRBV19	CASSSQTSAAGANVLTF
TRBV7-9	CASSLRRGHNEQFF
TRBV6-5	CASRPPGGAGNTIYF
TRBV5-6	CASSLGWGASKNIQYF
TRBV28	CASSSLGGGGYSTDTQYF
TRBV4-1	CASSGLGTGELFF
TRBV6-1	CASSEGARTGGSTGELFF
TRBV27	CATRESGSFYNEQFF
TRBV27	CASSLDGQGTYGYTF
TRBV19	CASRTDRGQELYSNQPQHF
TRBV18	CASSPPRRLRQSSYNEQFF
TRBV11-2	CASSLRSGQFF
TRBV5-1	CASSLEDSSNYGYTF
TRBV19	CASSKGAGNSNQPQHF
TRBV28	CASSNEKLFF
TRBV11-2	CASSIRPGLENIQYF
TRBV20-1	CSAPLVGKLFF
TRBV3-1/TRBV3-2	CASSQTDRAGQPQHF
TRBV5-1	CASSLENSGNTIYF
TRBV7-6	CASSFGVRDEQFF
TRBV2	CASSVRDRQAYTF
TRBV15	CATSRDPFVGTEAFF
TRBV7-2	CASSLNGWNGELFF
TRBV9	CASSDGDRVNEQFF
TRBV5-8	CASSDYQGARYNEQFF
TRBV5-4	CASSDGTGPGDTQYF
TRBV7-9	CASSTWGGGTGGEQYF
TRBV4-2	CASSQGGTGQGGEQYF
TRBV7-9	CASSPRHGGERTEAFF
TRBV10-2	CASRQEKLTDTQYF
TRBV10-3	CAISQGGPDTQYF
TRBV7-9	CASSPDRGSLYNYGYTF
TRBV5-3	CARSLKGPLDGYTF
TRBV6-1	CASKHYLAGKNIQYF
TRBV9	CASSVESAGLQETQYF
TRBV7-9	CASSGRVDEQFF
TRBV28	CASSSRTGGSSGYTF
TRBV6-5	CASRPGVNTEAFF
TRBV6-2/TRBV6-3	CASSPSSGSADTQYF
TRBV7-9	CASSPAQQVYYEQYF
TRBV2	CASSGLTSQETQYF
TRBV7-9	CASSLTGENGYTF
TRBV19	CASSIHSGANTEAFF
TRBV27	CASSEKGNSPLHF
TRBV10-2	CASTRGWDRGQSPLHF
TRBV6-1	CASSEAVNTEAFF
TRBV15	CATSARSGSYEQYF
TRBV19	CASSSDNKGEKLFF
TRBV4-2	CASSQDRTSGNFEQYF
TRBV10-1	CASSESWVRGAKNIQYF
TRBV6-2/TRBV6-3	CASSPDASGATEQFF
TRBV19	CASSIGPGNTEAFF
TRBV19	CASSIATVGSGNTIYF
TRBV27	CASSLLKETQYF
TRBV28	CASSFGLNTGELFF